Each of the 9 T cell receptor beta chains below was sequenced from the same sample in a study of CD8+CD57+ T cells in acquired aplastic anemia. Whoever was chosen for sequencing had shown CD8+CD57+ cell expansion by flow cytometry. TCR beta VDJ and CDR3 profiles were obtained from a genomic DNA template. TCRdb called the reads again in MiXCR, with one record for every CDR3 protein. The sample has around 130,000 distinct CDR3 sequences, under 65% seen once. Sequencing input: sorted CD4+, CD8+, or CD8+CD57+ T cells (not recorded which) from PBMCs. Receptors originate from a human donor with aplastic anemia.

In the case of this clonotype: Germline is not matched at one junction end, which may reflect a read error. CDR3 amino acids: CASSVETGGNQPQRF. Here the CDR3 DNA reads TGTGCCAGCAGTGTGGAGACCGGTGGCAATCAGCCCCAGCGTTTT. The chain couples TRBV6-1 to TRBJ1-5; D remains ambiguous. The germline CDR1 and CDR2 sequences are MNHNS and SASEGT. This CDR3 is built from 15 residues.

With regard to this clonotype: A much larger clone sits a single nucleotide away, making a read error possible. The rearrangement joins TRBV28 to TRBJ2-1; D possibly corresponds to TRBD2 (5 bases). Germline lookup yields CDR1 MDHEN and CDR2 SYDVKM. The CDR3 extends over 15 amino acids. This CDR3 is CASRPAATTYNEKFF. The DNA of the CDR3 is TGTGCCAGCAGGCCAGCGGCCACCACCTACAATGAGAAGTTCTTC.

CDR3 bases: TGTGCCAGCAGCGCCACAGGGGGCGTTGAAGCTTTCTTT. Protein product: CASSATGGVEAFF. J is TRBJ1-1 and V is TRBV9, with 9 nucleotides matching TRBD1. This CDR3 has 13 amino acids. V gave up 3 bases and J gave up 7 bases; unmatched junction bases: 4. The germline V gene has CDR1 SGDLS and CDR2 YYNGEE.

V gene TRBV12-3 or TRBV12-4 combines with J gene TRBJ2-7; TRBD1 or TRBD2 may be the D gene (6 bases each). V was clipped by 5 bases and J by 4 bases, with 12 bases between them. The CDR3 sequence is 13 residues long. The CDR3 DNA follows: TGTGCCAGCAGTCCAACAGGGAGGTACGAGCAGTACTTC. This encodes CASSPTGRYEQYF.

This clonotype was recorded at least ten times. The V and J genes are TRBV27 and TRBJ2-7; tentative D call: TRBD1 (6 bases). The CDR3 runs to 14 residues. Germline CDR1 and CDR2: MNHEY and SMNVEV (reference sequence). Trimming stripped 2 bases from V and 2 bases from J, with 10 bases between. The CDR3, as DNA: TGTGCCAGCAGTTTAGGGACAACGACCTACGAGCAGTACTTC. It encodes CASSLGTTTYEQYF.

This clonotype showed up just a few times. The rearrangement links TRBV24-1 to TRBJ2-5; 8 bases agree with TRBD2. CDR3 length: 15 residues. The junction had 7 bases not matched to a gene; V was cut back by 2 bases and J by 6 bases. CDR1 and CDR2 from the germline V gene are KGHDR and SFDVKD. The CDR3 spells CATSDSGTRGKTQYF. The CDR3 nucleotides are TGTGCCACCAGTGATTCCGGGACTAGGGGGAAGACCCAGTACTTC.

This clonotype was recorded many times. This chain's CDR3 is CSARDIARGTISTDTQYF. Here the CDR3 DNA reads TGCAGTGCTAGAGATATCGCGAGGGGGACCATTAGCACAGATACGCAGTATTTT. This chain joins TRBV20-1 and TRBJ2-3; TRBD1 is a possible D gene (6 bases). V was trimmed by 0 bases and J by 0 bases, leaving 19 bases between them. Germline CDR1 and CDR2: DFQATT and SNEGSKA (reference sequence). The CDR3 loop spans 18 amino acids.

The sample holds one count of this clonotype. Mismatch with germline at one junction end may stem from a read error. The chain links TRBV11-2 to TRBJ2-7, with 8 bases that match TRBD2. The last part of the DNA fits TRBJ2-5 better; the J call may be wrong. Germline CDR1 is SGHAT and CDR2 is FQNNGV. The CDR3 contains 16 residues. DNA of the CDR3: TGTGCCTGCAGCCTGACTAGCGTTCTTTACCAAGAGACCCAGTACTTC. Amino acids: CACSLTSVLYQETQYF.

This clonotype has just a few counts. The chain has TRBV25-1 and TRBJ2-7; 9 nucleotides agree with TRBD2. The CDR3 totals 15 residues. Germline values: CDR1 MGHDK, CDR2 SYGVNS. V dropped 4 bases and J dropped 5; count of bases not matched to a gene: 9. CDR3 nucleotide sequence: TGTGCCAGCAGTGGCCCAAGCGGGAGGAAGGACGAGCAGTACTTC. It codes for CASSGPSGRKDEQYF.